What follows are 2 T cell receptor beta chains derived from one specimen sequenced in a study of human T cells and chemical hapten exposure. MiXCR, run by TCRdb on the RACE reads, gives a single entry per CDR3 protein. The sample carries 300,000 to 400,000 distinct CDR3 sequences, roughly 5% recorded once. Time point defined: pre-sensitization, week 0. Treatment noted: therapeutic diphenylcyclopropenone sensitization with weekly scalp DPC. The input for sequencing was whole blood, taken in connection with sensitization to the hapten diphenylcyclopropenone (DPC). These receptors came from a woman between 50 and 59 years old with alopecia areata. Some clones in this sample may be carry-over from other donors' samples.

V is TRBV2 and J is TRBJ2-1, with unresolved D. The CDR3 is 11 residues long. The germline V gene encodes CDR1 SNHLY and CDR2 FYNNEI. The ends were cut back, 6 bases at V and 9 bases at J, with 9 bases in the middle. CDR3 nucleotide sequence: TGTGCCAGCAGCCCCTACGTTGAGCAGTTCTTC. Amino acid sequence: CASSPYVEQFF.

This clonotype was counted only a few times. The chain recombines TRBV25-1 with TRBJ2-3, with 7 bases identical to TRBD2. The germline V gene has CDR1 MGHDK and CDR2 SYGVNS. J was trimmed by 5 bases and V by 1 base; bases with no gene match: 9. CDR3 length: 16 residues. The CDR3 loop reads CASSEFGLEVGDTQYF. The CDR3 bases are TGTGCCAGCAGTGAATTCGGACTAGAGGTGGGAGATACGCAGTATTTT. Combining the CDR3 with reference TRBV25-1 and TRBJ2-3 gives the whole variable domain EADIYQTPRYLVIGTGKKITLECSQTMGHDKMYWYQQDPGMELHLIHYSYGVNSTEKGDLSSESTVSRIRTEHFPLTLESARPSHTSQYLCASSEFGLEVGDTQYFGPGTRLTVL.